The 2 T cell receptor beta chains listed next were all sequenced from one sample in a study of cytomegalovirus exposure and HLA in healthy donors. PCR used 60 Vbeta primers and 13 Jbeta primers. Generated by immunoSEQ multiplex PCR, the TCRdb table keeps only in-frame clones and is missing some. Here the sample spans some 160,000 clones, around 88% being singletons. Sequencing was carried out using PBMCs. The receptors derive from a woman between 18 and 29 years old in good health and CMV-seronegative.

The genes are TRBV4-1 and TRBJ2-1, with 9 positions matching TRBD1. Germline CDR1 MGHRA, CDR2 YSYEKL. This CDR3 region has 16 residues. With V trimmed by 5 bases and J by 9 bases, 14 bases remained unmatched. The CDR3 DNA reads as TGCGCCAGCAGCTCACCCGGGACAGGGAAAGGGCGTGAGCAGTTCTTC. This codes for CASSSPGTGKGREQFF.

The chain has TRBV7-3 and TRBJ2-7; possibly TRBD2 for D (7 bases). Germline values: CDR1 SGHTA, CDR2 FQGTGA. Trimming cost V 2 bases and J 5 bases, with 10 bases left between them. The CDR3 is 13 amino acids. The CDR3 reads CASSLGGGHEQYF. In nucleotides, the CDR3 is TGTGCCAGCAGCTTAGGGGGGGGGCACGAGCAGTACTTC.